This T cell receptor beta chain was sequenced for a study of OX40 agonist ivuxolimab in advanced cancers. Germline lookup yields CDR1 SNHLY and CDR2 FYNNEI. This CDR3 comprises 11 residues. Trimming took off 8 bases at V and 3 bases at J, with 5 bases between the two ends. Profiled with immunoSEQ multiplex PCR; TCRdb holds only in-frame clones, not every one. This sample carries tens of thousands of clones, about 85% of them seen once, and the ten largest clones take approximately 0.33%. This clonotype originated in an adult with an advanced solid tumor such as melanoma, head and neck, liver or kidney cancer. The specimen comprised CD4+ or CD8+ T cells sorted from blood, sampled in a trial of the OX40 agonist ivuxolimab. The chain joins TRBV2 to TRBJ2-1; D is ambiguous. The CDR3 loop is CASSLYNEQFF. CDR3 bases: TGTGCCAGCTCGCTCTACAATGAGCAGTTCTTC.